Below, 5 T cell receptor beta chains from the same sample are listed, as sequenced in a study of blood T cell repertoires in COVID-19. Measured with immunoSEQ multiplex PCR; TCRdb has only the in-frame clones, and not every one. The data contain roughly 220,000 clones, less than 90% of them singletons. The source material was peripheral blood. These receptors were collected from a man younger than 40 with active or convalescent COVID-19.

The J gene is TRBJ2-1, the V gene TRBV29-1; possibly TRBD2 for D (5 bases). The length of the CDR3 is 14 residues. CDR1 and CDR2 (germline): SQVTM, ANQGSEA. V was cut by 4 bases and J by 0 bases, with 10 bases left in between. The CDR3 coding sequence is TGCAGCGTTGTCGACGGGGACTCCTACAATGAGCAGTTCTTC. Protein product: CSVVDGDSYNEQFF.

This rearrangement joins TRBV19 to TRBJ1-6, with TRBD1 identical over 7 bases. This CDR3 has 15 amino acids. From germline, CDR1 is LNHDA and CDR2 SQIVND (reference sequence). Trimming at V came to 2 bases and at J to 5 bases, leaving 3 bases not matched to a gene. In DNA, the CDR3 is TGTGCCAGTAGTATAATGGGACAGAATAATTCACCCCTCCACTTT. It translates to CASSIMGQNNSPLHF. The variable domain in full, with the rest retrieved from reference TRBV19 and TRBJ1-6, is DGGITQSPKYLFRKEGQNVTLSCEQNLNHDAMYWYRQDPGQGLRLIYYSQIVNDFQKGDIAEGYSVSREKKESFPLTVTSAQKNPTAFYLCASSIMGQNNSPLHFGNGTRLTVT.

The J gene is TRBJ1-1, the V gene TRBV9; 8 nucleotides align to TRBD1. CDR3 size: 15 residues. The ends lost 0 bases at V and 3 bases at J; junction bases unmatched: 4. Germline V gene sequence: CDR1 SGDLS, CDR2 YYNGEE. The CDR3 loop is CASSVEQGGDTEAFF. CDR3 bases: TGTGCCAGCAGCGTAGAACAGGGGGGCGACACTGAAGCTTTCTTT.

This sequence joins TRBV3-1 (or the pseudogene TRBV3-2) and TRBJ2-3, with 8 bases matching TRBD1. There are 15 residues in the CDR3. Germline CDR1 reads LGHDT; CDR2 reads YNNKEL (reference sequence). After removal of 4 bases from V and 3 bases from J, the junction contained 6 bases not matched to a gene. CDR3 bases: TGTGCCAGCAGCCCTCGACAGGGGAGGACAGATACGCAGTATTTT. It encodes CASSPRQGRTDTQYF.

The J gene is TRBJ1-1, the V gene TRBV6-6; TRBD1 matches 9 bases. This CDR3 is built from 15 residues. Germline values: CDR1 MNHNY, CDR2 SVGAGI (reference sequence). J gave up 1 base and V 6 bases, and 6 bases lay outside the gene matches. For the CDR3, the DNA is TGTGCCAGCAGGGGGGGGACAGGGAAGAACACTGAAGCTTTCTTT. It is translated as CASRGGTGKNTEAFF.